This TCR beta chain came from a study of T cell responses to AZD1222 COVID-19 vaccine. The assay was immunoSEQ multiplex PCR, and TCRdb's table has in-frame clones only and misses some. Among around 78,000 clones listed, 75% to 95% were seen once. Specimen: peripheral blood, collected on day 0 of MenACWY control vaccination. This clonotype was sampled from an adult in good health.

CDR3 bases: TGTGCCAGTAGTATAGCTGGGACAGGGGATTATCAGCCCCAGCATTTT. Protein sequence: CASSIAGTGDYQPQHF. This sequence joins TRBV19 and TRBJ1-5; 10 bases map to TRBD1. V was pared by 1 base and J by 5 bases, with 5 bases of the junction left unmatched. The CDR3 runs 16 residues. CDR1 is LNHDA and CDR2 is SQIVND in the germline V gene (reference sequence).